One TCR gamma chain is described in this entry. The data belong to a study of gamma delta lymphoproliferative disorders and STAT genes. TCRdb repeated clone calling on the multiplex PCR reads with CATT. Among some 2,300 gamma-chain clones listed, roughly 19% were seen once. Sequencing used genomic DNA taken from PBMCs of patients and controls. The median age of sequenced patients was about 69 years. Patient diagnosis follows 2017 WHO criteria for T-LGLL or HSTCL. CDR3 length: 15 amino acids. J was trimmed by 0 bases and V by 0 bases; bases with no gene match: 1. In germline, CDR1 is EGSNGY, CDR2 YDSYNSKV.

The sequence was collected from a human donor with gamma-delta T-cell large granular lymphocyte leukemia. Source material: blood. The chain uses TRGV2 and TRGJP1. No J gene is reported in TCRdb; it was inferred here by comparing the DNA with germline. The CDR3 nucleotides are TGTGCCACCTGGGACGGGTATACCACTGGTTGGTTCAAGATATTT. Its translation: CATWDGYTTGWFKIF.